This TCR beta chain is from a study of blood T cell repertoires in COVID-19 (dated by TCRdb to the early 2020s). Study-wide context: Samples from collaborators originated in the United States, Italy and Spain and spanned both the acute and convalescent phases of COVID-19. The repertoires were released in a freely available public database intended as a resource for research on the immune response to SARS-CoV-2. Nearly every sample came with metadata listing a de-identified subject ID, COVID-19 status, age in years and sex. Samples came from the ongoing ImmuneRACE study (first 160 participants) plus 1,254 subjects from 6 global collaborators. Where available, HLA class I and class II types were obtained from metadata supplied by the sample provider rather than from assay-based typing. The dataset comprised deeply sampled blood TCRbeta repertoires from subjects exposed to, actively infected with, or recovered from COVID-19. The material from the prospective study consisted of cDNA or gDNA derived from T cells, B-cell-depleted T cells, or PBMCs. The study at large found these results: The quantity of clinical and demographic metadata differed by source and by participant and was supplied without curation.

The germline V gene gives CDR1 as ENHRY and CDR2 as SYGVKD. The CDR3 covers 15 residues, taking in both the cysteine and the phenylalanine. Only CDR3 DNA is held: 45 bases, read in frame from base 1. For this chain, trimming is 11 bases at the V end and 7 bases at the J end, and the number of junction bases without a gene match is 15. The immunoSEQ Assay, a bias-controlled multiplex PCR, was used to amplify TCRbeta CDR3 regions from genomic DNA. The study's processing was this. Within the assay, amplification of reference gene primers was used to estimate how many nucleated cells each sample contained. Sequence reads were collapsed and filtered to measure the absolute abundance of every unique TCRbeta CDR3 rearrangement. For each sample, productive Simpson clonality was calculated as the square root of Simpson's diversity index over productive rearrangements. The table comes from immuneACCESS by way of TCRdb, which keeps in-frame sequences with V and J called. Part of the clones is missing from these tables; in studies checked, under half for an unresolved V gene and the rest for unknown reasons. That table furnishes V, J and clone size, whereas the DNA furnished D and trimming. The sample has roughly 200,000 clones on record, around 88% of them singletons. Around 7.9% of the sample lies in the top ten.

The collaborating institutions used their own protocols to collect whole blood in K2EDTA tubes. For TCRbeta analysis, collaborators shipped samples in one of three forms: frozen whole blood, isolated PBMCs, or DNA extracted from either of those sample types. A note on this clone: The target of this receptor is not known. No much larger clonotype is one base removed from it; base qualities were not supplied.

Source material: peripheral blood. The receptor was isolated from a man between 40 and 49 years old with active or convalescent COVID-19. The chain links TRBV10-3 with TRBJ2-1; the central 9 bases match TRBD2. The DNA is as follows: TGTGCCTCAAAGCGACTAGCGGAGTCGGTAAATGAGCAGTTCTTC. It is translated as CASKRLAESVNEQFF.